What follows is one T cell receptor beta chain and its context. What it binds is unknown. Trimming removed 6 bases from V and 7 bases from J, with 13 bases in between. The germline V gene encodes CDR1 MNHEY and CDR2 SMNVEV (reference sequence). The CDR3 loop spans 12 amino acids. The data were produced by immunoSEQ multiplex PCR, yet TCRdb's version contains in-frame clones alone and is incomplete. The repertoire holds more than 2 million clones, roughly 95% seen once, with 1.5% to 2% in the top ten. The naive CD8 population came from CD45RO-negative cells selected for CCR7, without terminally differentiated effector memory CD45RA+ cells. These data are taken from a study of shared clonotypes between healthy human individuals. Findings and caveats of the study: The represented genetic and exposure-history diversity was limited by the small number of donors. Clonotypes not shared had lower generation probabilities than those common to all four donors.

Material for sequencing was naive CD8+ T cells from PBMCs. This sequence was found in a young man in good health. Some clones in this sample may be carry-over from other donors' samples. The V and J genes are TRBV27 and TRBJ2-7; maybe TRBD2 (5 bases). Written as DNA, the CDR3 is TGTGCCAGCAGGGGTGGGTCGGGGGAGCAGTACTTC. It translates to CASRGGSGEQYF.